One and the same sample provided the 28 T cell receptor beta chains below, sequenced in a study of radiotherapy plus CTLA-4 blockade in lung cancer. Produced via immunoSEQ multiplex PCR; TCRdb's table is partial and in-frame only. Found here are tens of thousands of clones, 60% to 80% of them singletons; the top ten hold 2.6%. This specimen was peripheral blood, taken from a patient treated with radiotherapy plus ipilimumab. The receptors were gathered from a human donor with non-small cell lung cancer whose response to radiotherapy plus ipilimumab could not be evaluated.

This chain connects TRBV10-3 to TRBJ2-5, with D possibly being TRBD1 (7 bases). This CDR3 spans 15 amino acids. CDR1 and CDR2 from the germline V gene are ENHRY and SYGVKD. V dropped 4 bases and J dropped 3 bases, with 15 bases sitting between them. This chain's CDR3 is CAISAQGGNKETQYF. CDR3 coding DNA: TGTGCCATCAGTGCTCAGGGGGGCAATAAAGAGACCCAGTACTTC.

The V and J genes are TRBV7-3 and TRBJ2-1, with D possibly being TRBD1 (6 bases). This CDR3 has 15 amino acids. Germline V lookup: CDR1 SGHTA, CDR2 FQGTGA. Trimming took 5 bases from V and 7 from J, leaving 18 bases between them. CDR3 sequence (DNA): TGTGCCAGCAGCCCCCGGCAGGGGCAGATGAATGAGCAGTTCTTC. It encodes CASSPRQGQMNEQFF.

V is TRBV30 and J is TRBJ1-1; D is possibly TRBD1 (6 bases). The CDR3 covers 13 residues. V was cut by 5 bases and J by 1 base, with 11 bases left in between. Germline lookup yields CDR1 GTSNPN and CDR2 SVGIG (reference sequence). The CDR3: CAWGGQQNTEAFF. DNA of the CDR3: TGTGCCTGGGGGGGACAACAGAACACTGAAGCTTTCTTT.

The chain uses TRBV6-1 and TRBJ2-3; D gene ambiguous. Germline assignment: CDR1 MNHNS and CDR2 SASEGT. The length of the CDR3 is 13 residues. The V end lost 2 bases, the J end lost 5 bases, and 8 bases lay between the germline ends. The DNA of the CDR3 is TGTGCCAGCAGTGAACTCGCGGAAGATACGCAGTATTTT. This encodes CASSELAEDTQYF.

The V and J genes are TRBV19 and TRBJ2-1; 8 bases align to TRBD1. V gave up 3 bases and J gave up 10 bases; unmatched junction bases: 5. This CDR3 comprises 13 residues. Germline assignment: CDR1 LNHDA and CDR2 SQIVND (reference sequence). This CDR3 reads CASSMQGAMEQFF. The CDR3 DNA reads as TGTGCCAGTAGTATGCAGGGGGCGATGGAGCAGTTCTTC.

The chain has TRBV2 and TRBJ2-3; TRBD1 matches at 11 bases. Unmatched junction bases numbered 6, after V lost 1 base and J lost 3 bases. Germline-derived CDR1 and CDR2 are SNHLY and FYNNEI. The CDR3 is made up of 17 amino acids. CDR3 sequence: CASSEGTGGARTDTQYF. CDR3 bases: TGTGCCAGCAGTGAAGGGACAGGGGGCGCGAGGACAGATACGCAGTATTTT.

This chain links TRBV15 with TRBJ2-1; weak D call: TRBD2 (5 bases). This CDR3 has 16 amino acids. Trimming removed 6 bases from V and 5 bases from J, with 20 bases in between. Germline values: CDR1 LNHNV, CDR2 YYDKDF (reference sequence). The CDR3 sequence: CATRDAGLDSNNEQFF. Written as DNA, the CDR3 is TGTGCCACCAGGGACGCAGGACTGGATTCGAACAATGAGCAGTTCTTC.

The chain recombines TRBV28 with TRBJ2-5; D gene ambiguous. Germline CDR1 and CDR2: MDHEN and SYDVKM. The V end lost 8 bases, the J end lost 6 bases, and 10 bases lay between the germline ends. The CDR3 is 11 residues long. The CDR3 loop reads CASQRHKTQYF. In nucleotides, the CDR3 is TGTGCCAGCCAGCGCCACAAGACCCAGTACTTC. The variable domain in full, with the rest retrieved from reference TRBV28 and TRBJ2-5, is DVKVTQSSRYLVKRTGEKVFLECVQDMDHENMFWYRQDPGLGLRLIYFSYDVKMKEKGDIPEGYSVSREKKERFSLILESASTNQTSMYLCASQRHKTQYFGPGTRLLVL.

This chain connects TRBV7-3 to TRBJ1-6, with TRBD1 as a possible D gene (6 bases). CDR1 and CDR2 from the germline V gene are SGHTA and FQGTGA. The length of the CDR3 is 17 residues. V was trimmed by 0 bases and J by 10 bases, leaving 19 bases between them. For the CDR3, the DNA is TGTGCCAGCAGCTTAACGGGCACGGGCAGGGGAAAGTCACCCCTCCACTTT. Amino acids: CASSLTGTGRGKSPLHF.

The CDR3 is CAISRDSTDTQYF. The CDR3 DNA sequence: TGTGCCATCAGCCGGGACTCCACAGATACGCAGTATTTT. The gene calls are TRBV10-3 and TRBJ2-3; perhaps TRBD2 as D (6 bases). Germline V gives CDR1 ENHRY, CDR2 SYGVKD. CDR3 length equals 13 residues. Trimming left V 6 bases short and J 2 bases short, with 9 bases between.

This clone was recorded once. The chain carries TRBV28 and TRBJ1-6, with TRBD1 matching 7 bases. Germline CDR1 MDHEN, CDR2 SYDVKM. CDR3 size: 15 residues. V lost 6 bases to trimming and J lost 10 bases; unmatched junction nucleotides: 12. The CDR3 is CASSYKTGVGSPLHF. As DNA, the CDR3 is TGTGCCAGCAGCTACAAAACAGGGGTGGGCTCACCCCTCCACTTT.

The chain links TRBV4-1 to TRBJ2-5; 12 bases match TRBD2. This CDR3 region has 16 residues. V trimming: 0 bases; J trimming: 5 bases; junction bases outside the gene matches: 4. Per germline, CDR1 MGHRA and CDR2 YSYEKL. The CDR3 DNA reads TGCGCCAGCAGCCAAGATCGGCTAGCGGGAGGGGAGACCCAGTACTTC. Amino acid sequence: CASSQDRLAGGETQYF.

This clone has a handful of counts. V usage is TRBV5-1 and J usage is TRBJ2-3, with a weak D call TRBD1 (6 bases). Germline V gives CDR1 SGHRS, CDR2 YFSETQ. The CDR3 consists of 14 residues. With 0 bases removed from V and 1 base from J, the gap between germline ends came to 6 bases. The CDR3 DNA is TGCGCCAGCAGCTTGGAGGGGGGCACAGATACGCAGTATTTT. Translation gives CASSLEGGTDTQYF.

This clone was counted a single time. The chain has TRBV4-1 and TRBJ2-3, with D possibly matching TRBD2 (6 bases). The germline gives CDR1 MGHRA, CDR2 YSYEKL. The V and J ends lost 2 bases and 8 bases respectively, with 20 bases between them. The length of the CDR3 is 16 residues. The CDR3 bases are TGCGCCAGCAGCCAAATGACTCTGGGGTCGGAGGGTACGCAGTATTTT. Its protein is CASSQMTLGSEGTQYF.

The V and J genes are TRBV5-1 and TRBJ2-5; 8 nucleotides agree with TRBD2. Trimming took 1 base from V and 5 from J; bases not matched to a gene: 7. Looked up from germline, CDR1 is SGHRS and CDR2 is YFSETQ. The CDR3 has 15 amino acids. The DNA for the CDR3 is TGCGCCAGCAGCTTGTTGTCTGCGGGGGGTGAGACCCAGTACTTC. This codes for CASSLLSAGGETQYF.

This rearrangement joins TRBV18 to TRBJ1-1; 7 bases map to TRBD1. The length of the CDR3 is 15 residues. Germline V gene lookup returns CDR1 KGHSH and CDR2 LQKENI. The ends lost 4 bases at V and 1 base at J; junction bases unmatched: 6. CDR3: CASSRGGVGNTEAFF. The CDR3 DNA sequence: TGTGCCAGCTCACGAGGGGGCGTGGGGAACACTGAAGCTTTCTTT.

This clone occurred a few times. The chain uses TRBV18 and TRBJ2-7; weak D call: TRBD2 (6 bases). Germline V gene data show CDR1 as KGHSH and CDR2 as LQKENI. V lost 0 bases and J lost 5, with 17 bases in between. This CDR3 is built from 16 residues. The DNA for the CDR3 is TGTGCCAGCTCACCACCGAACGGGATCCGGAGGGACGAGCAGTACTTC. Its translation: CASSPPNGIRRDEQYF.

The chain joins TRBV6-1 to TRBJ1-1; D is uncertain. The CDR3 length is 14 residues. V was shortened by 6 bases and J by 1 base, with 12 bases between the two germline ends. CDR1 and CDR2 (germline): MNHNS, SASEGT. CDR3 nucleotides: TGTGCCAGCAGGCGGGAACAGCGGAACACTGAAGCTTTCTTT. Its protein is CASRREQRNTEAFF.

The chain combines TRBV4-3 with TRBJ1-1; D might be TRBD1 (6 bases). Trimming left V 1 base short and J 2 bases short, with 11 bases between. The CDR3 consists of 15 residues. The germline gives CDR1 LGHNA, CDR2 YSLEER. The CDR3 DNA sequence: TGCGCCAGCAGCCAAGGGGGGGGCAGCAACACTGAAGCTTTCTTT. Its translation: CASSQGGGSNTEAFF.

The chain has TRBV7-2 and TRBJ2-5; D not certain. The CDR3 is 13 amino acids. The V and J ends lost 0 bases and 5 bases respectively, with 7 bases between them. The V gene's germline CDR1 is SGHTA and CDR2 FQGNSA. The CDR3 nucleotides read TGTGCCAGCAGCTTAGCTAGAAGCGAGACCCAGTACTTC. It is translated as CASSLARSETQYF.

The chain couples TRBV6-6 to TRBJ2-7; 8 bases are a match to TRBD1. From germline, CDR1 is MNHNY and CDR2 SVGAGI (reference sequence). Trimming removed 2 bases from V and 6 bases from J; junction bases left unmatched: 12. This CDR3 contains 16 residues. The CDR3 protein is CASSYTGTGREGEQYF. The DNA for the CDR3 is TGTGCCAGCAGTTACACCGGGACAGGAAGGGAAGGCGAGCAGTACTTC.

The chain combines TRBV6-5 with TRBJ2-6; D unclear. Trimming cost V 6 bases and J 0 bases, with 9 bases left between them. This CDR3 comprises 15 residues. From germline, CDR1 is MNHEY and CDR2 SVGAGI. The CDR3 loop is CASSPLSSGANVLTF. DNA of the CDR3: TGTGCCAGCAGCCCTCTGAGCTCTGGGGCCAACGTCCTGACTTTC.

This clone was recorded a few times. The gene calls are TRBV10-1 and TRBJ2-1; 10 nucleotides line up with TRBD2. Germline V gene lookup returns CDR1 WNHNN and CDR2 SYGVQD (reference sequence). The trim removed 3 bases at V and 1 base at J, leaving 3 bases unmatched. This CDR3 comprises 16 residues. The CDR3, as DNA: TGCGCCAGCAGTGAATCTAGCGGGAGATCCTACAATGAGCAGTTCTTC. It encodes CASSESSGRSYNEQFF.

The chain recombines TRBV7-9 with TRBJ2-6, with no clear D. Per germline, CDR1 SEHNR and CDR2 FQNEAQ (reference sequence). CDR3 length: 14 amino acids. Trimming took 4 bases from V and 1 from J, leaving 5 bases between them. The CDR3 region is CASSSYSGANVLTF. CDR3 nucleotide sequence: TGTGCCAGCAGCTCTTATTCTGGGGCCAACGTCCTGACTTTC. Combining the CDR3 with reference TRBV7-9 and TRBJ2-6 gives the whole variable domain DTGVSQNPRHKITKRGQNVTFRCDPISEHNRLYWYRQTLGQGPEFLTYFQNEAQLEKSRLLSDRFSAERPKGSFSTLEIQRTEQGDSAMYLCASSSYSGANVLTFGAGSRLTVL.

For this clone: This same CDR3 is encoded by further DNA sequences in the sample. V usage is TRBV29-1 and J usage is TRBJ2-7; D perhaps matches TRBD1 (6 bases). The germline gives CDR1 SQVTM, CDR2 ANQGSEA. CDR3 length equals 12 residues. The germline V and J ends were trimmed by 6 bases and 2 bases, with 11 bases remaining between them. The DNA for the CDR3 is TGCAGCGTGGCACAGGGACCCTACGAGCAGTACTTC. The encoded protein is CSVAQGPYEQYF.

In its sample, this clone was seen a few times. The chain couples TRBV28 to TRBJ2-1; possible D gene TRBD2, 5 bases. From germline, CDR1 is MDHEN and CDR2 SYDVKM. The CDR3 sequence is 14 residues long. Trimming took off 5 bases at V and 5 bases at J, with 13 bases between the two ends. The CDR3 sequence: CASSSRTFDNEQFF. In DNA form, the CDR3 reads TGTGCCAGCAGTAGTCGGACTTTCGACAATGAGCAGTTCTTC.

The chain joins TRBV6-1 to TRBJ1-1; perhaps TRBD1 as D (5 bases). Trimming took off 6 bases at V and 0 bases at J, with 8 bases between the two ends. The CDR3 is 13 amino acids. Germline lookup yields CDR1 MNHNS and CDR2 SASEGT. This chain's CDR3 is CASRTVLNTEAFF. The CDR3 DNA is TGTGCCAGCAGGACAGTTTTGAACACTGAAGCTTTCTTT.

V is TRBV7-9 and J is TRBJ2-7; tentatively, D is TRBD2 (6 bases). This CDR3 is 13 amino acids long. V was clipped by 6 bases and J by 0 bases, with 9 bases between them. Germline loops: CDR1 SEHNR, CDR2 FQNEAQ (reference sequence). The DNA for the CDR3 is TGTGCCAGCAGTTTTAGCGGCTCCTACGAGCAGTACTTC. It translates to CASSFSGSYEQYF.